This T cell receptor (beta chain) is from a study of blood T cell repertoires in COVID-19. The CDR3 covers 16 residues. CDR1 is MNHEY and CDR2 is SVGAGI in the germline V gene. V lost 0 bases to trimming and J lost 7 bases; unmatched junction nucleotides: 6. As processed by the authors: Quantification of nucleated cells was approximated via reference gene primer amplification. Here immunoSEQ multiplex PCR was the method, and the copy in TCRdb shows in-frame clones only, minus some. Clone size and the V and J calls come from that table; the DNA yielded D and trimming. The data show approximately 220,000 clones, roughly 84% seen once. This clone appeared a few times.

The clonotype was recovered from a woman aged 60-75 years who had recovered from COVID-19. Sequencing input: peripheral blood. The chain recombines TRBV6-5 with TRBJ1-6; TRBD1 matches at 7 bases. The CDR3 DNA reads TGTGCCAGCAGTTACTCCACCCGGGACAGAAATTCACCCCTCCACTTT. Amino acids: CASSYSTRDRNSPLHF.